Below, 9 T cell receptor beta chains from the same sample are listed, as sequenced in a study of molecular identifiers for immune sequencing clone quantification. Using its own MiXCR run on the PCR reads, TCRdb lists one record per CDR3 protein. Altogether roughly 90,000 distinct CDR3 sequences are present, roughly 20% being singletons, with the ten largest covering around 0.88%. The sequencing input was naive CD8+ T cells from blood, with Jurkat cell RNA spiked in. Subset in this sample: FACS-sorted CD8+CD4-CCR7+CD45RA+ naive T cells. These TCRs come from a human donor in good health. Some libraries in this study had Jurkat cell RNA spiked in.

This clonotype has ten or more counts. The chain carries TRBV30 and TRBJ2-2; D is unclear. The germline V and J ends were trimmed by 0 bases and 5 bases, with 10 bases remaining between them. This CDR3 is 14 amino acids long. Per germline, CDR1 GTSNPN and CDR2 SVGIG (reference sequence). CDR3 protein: CAWSVVSRTGELFF. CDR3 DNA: TGTGCCTGGAGTGTAGTATCTCGGACCGGGGAGCTGTTTTTT.

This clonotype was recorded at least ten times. Here the CDR3 DNA reads TGCAGCGCTGACGGACACTGGGACAGGGGAGGCGATACGCAGTATTTT. Translating gives CSADGHWDRGGDTQYF. This chain connects TRBV29-1 to TRBJ2-3; 10 positions agree with TRBD1. V lost 7 bases to trimming and J lost 6 bases; unmatched junction nucleotides: 16. Germline V gene sequence: CDR1 SQVTM, CDR2 ANQGSEA. The CDR3 length is 16 residues.

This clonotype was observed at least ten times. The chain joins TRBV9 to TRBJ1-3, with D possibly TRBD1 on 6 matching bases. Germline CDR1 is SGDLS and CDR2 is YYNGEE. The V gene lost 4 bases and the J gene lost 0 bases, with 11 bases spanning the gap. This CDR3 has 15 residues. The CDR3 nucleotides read TGTGCCAGCAGCCCTCACAGGGTCTCTGGAAACACCATATATTTT. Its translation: CASSPHRVSGNTIYF.

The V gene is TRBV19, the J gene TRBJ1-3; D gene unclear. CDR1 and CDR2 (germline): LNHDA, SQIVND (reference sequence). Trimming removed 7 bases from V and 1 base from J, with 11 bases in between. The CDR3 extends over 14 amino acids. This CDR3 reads CASIDGFSGNTIYF. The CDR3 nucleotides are TGTGCCAGTATCGATGGTTTTTCTGGAAACACCATATATTTT.

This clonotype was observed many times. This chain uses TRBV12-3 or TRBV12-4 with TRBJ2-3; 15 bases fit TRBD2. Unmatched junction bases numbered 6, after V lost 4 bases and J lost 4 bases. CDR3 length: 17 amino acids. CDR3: CASSSPRTSGGADTQYF. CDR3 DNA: TGTGCCAGCAGTTCTCCTCGGACTAGCGGGGGGGCAGATACGCAGTATTTT.

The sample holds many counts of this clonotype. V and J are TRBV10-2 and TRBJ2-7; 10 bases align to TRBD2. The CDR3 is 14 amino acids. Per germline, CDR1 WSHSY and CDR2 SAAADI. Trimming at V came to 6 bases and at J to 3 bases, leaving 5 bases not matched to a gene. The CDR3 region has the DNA TGCGCCAGCAGCGCTAGCGGGAGACACTACGAGCAGTACTTC. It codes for CASSASGRHYEQYF.

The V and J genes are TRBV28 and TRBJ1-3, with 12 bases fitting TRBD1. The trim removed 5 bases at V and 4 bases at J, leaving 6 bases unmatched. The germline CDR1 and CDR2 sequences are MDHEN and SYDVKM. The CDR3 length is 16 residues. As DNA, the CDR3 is TGTGCCAGCAGTAGGGACAGGGGGCTTCTCGGAAACACCATATATTTT. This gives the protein CASSRDRGLLGNTIYF.

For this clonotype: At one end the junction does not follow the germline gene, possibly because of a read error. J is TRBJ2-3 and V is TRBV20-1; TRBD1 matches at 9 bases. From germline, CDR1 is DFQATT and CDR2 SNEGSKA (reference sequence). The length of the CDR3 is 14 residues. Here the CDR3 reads CGATGQGKPDTQYF. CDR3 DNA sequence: TGCGGTGCTACAGGACAGGGGAAGCCAGATACGCAGTATTTT.

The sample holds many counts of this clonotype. CDR3 amino acids: CGLAGARGTEAFF. In DNA form, the CDR3 reads TGCGGCCTGGCTGGGGCGCGAGGTACTGAAGCTTTCTTT. V and J are TRBV29-1 and TRBJ1-1, with D perhaps matching TRBD1 (5 bases). The CDR3 sequence is 13 residues long. The germline V gene encodes CDR1 SQVTM and CDR2 ANQGSEA. Variable domain in full (rest from reference TRBV29-1 and TRBJ1-1): SAVISQKPSRDICQRGTSLTIQCQVDSQVTMMFWYRQQPGQSLTLIATANQGSEATYESGFVIDKFPISRPNLTFSTLTVSNMSPEDSSIYLCGLAGARGTEAFFGQGTRLTVV.